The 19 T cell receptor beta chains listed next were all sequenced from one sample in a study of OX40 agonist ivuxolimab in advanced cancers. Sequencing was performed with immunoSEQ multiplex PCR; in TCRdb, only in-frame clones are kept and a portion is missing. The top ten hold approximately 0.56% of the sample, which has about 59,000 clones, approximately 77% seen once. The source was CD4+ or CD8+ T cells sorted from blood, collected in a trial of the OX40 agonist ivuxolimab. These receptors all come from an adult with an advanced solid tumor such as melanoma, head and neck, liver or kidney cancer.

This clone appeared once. The CDR3 sequence is CSPSPEETQYF. The CDR3 nucleotides are TGCAGCCCAAGCCCGGAAGAGACCCAGTACTTC. The chain combines TRBV20-1 with TRBJ2-5; D gene ambiguous. The CDR3 runs to 11 residues. Per germline, CDR1 DFQATT and CDR2 SNEGSKA (reference sequence).

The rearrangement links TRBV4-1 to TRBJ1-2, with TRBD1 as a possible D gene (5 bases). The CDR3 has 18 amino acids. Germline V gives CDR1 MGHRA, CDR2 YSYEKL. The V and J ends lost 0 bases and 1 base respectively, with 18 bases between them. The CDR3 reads CASSQDSGAGNINYGYTF. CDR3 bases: TGCGCCAGCAGCCAAGATAGTGGGGCAGGGAACATTAACTATGGCTACACCTTC.

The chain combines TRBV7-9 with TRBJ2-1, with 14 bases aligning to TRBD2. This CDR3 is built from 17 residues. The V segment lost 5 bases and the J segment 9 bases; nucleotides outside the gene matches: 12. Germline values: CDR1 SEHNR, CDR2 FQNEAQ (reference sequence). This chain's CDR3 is CASSLWRGTSGSSEQFF. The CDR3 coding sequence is TGTGCCAGCAGCCTCTGGCGGGGGACTAGCGGGAGTAGTGAGCAGTTCTTC.

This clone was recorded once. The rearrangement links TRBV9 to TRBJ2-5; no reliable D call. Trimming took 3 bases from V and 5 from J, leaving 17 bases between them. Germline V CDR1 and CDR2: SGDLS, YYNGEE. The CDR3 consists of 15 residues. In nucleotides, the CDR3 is TGTGCCAGCAGCGAGGGCCTATCGGATGTGGAGACCCAGTACTTC. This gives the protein CASSEGLSDVETQYF.

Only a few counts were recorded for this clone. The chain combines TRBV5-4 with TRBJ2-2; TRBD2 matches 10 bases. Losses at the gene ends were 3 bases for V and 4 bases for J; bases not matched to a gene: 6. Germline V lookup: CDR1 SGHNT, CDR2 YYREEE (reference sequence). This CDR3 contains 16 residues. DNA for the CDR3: TGTGCCAGCAGCTCCTCAGCGGGAGGGCCCACCGGGGAGCTGTTTTTT. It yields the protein CASSSSAGGPTGELFF.

The chain's CDR3 is CASSPMGISYEQYF. CDR3 sequence (DNA): TGTGCCAGCAGCCCCATGGGGATCTCCTACGAGCAGTACTTC. The V and J genes are TRBV7-2 and TRBJ2-7, with D uncertain. The length of the CDR3 is 14 residues. CDR1 SGHTA and CDR2 FQGNSA come from the germline V gene. Trimming pared 5 bases from V and 0 bases from J, leaving 11 bases between.

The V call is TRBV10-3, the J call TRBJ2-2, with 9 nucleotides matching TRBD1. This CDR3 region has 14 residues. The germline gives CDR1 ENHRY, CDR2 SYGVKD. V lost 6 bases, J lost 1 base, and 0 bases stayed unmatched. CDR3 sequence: CAIRGQGNTGELFF. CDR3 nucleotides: TGTGCCATCAGGGGACAGGGGAACACCGGGGAGCTGTTTTTT.

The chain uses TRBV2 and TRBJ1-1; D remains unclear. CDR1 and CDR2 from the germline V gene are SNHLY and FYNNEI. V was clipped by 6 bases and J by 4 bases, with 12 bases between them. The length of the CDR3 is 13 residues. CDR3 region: CASRDDISTEAFF. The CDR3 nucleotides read TGTGCCAGCAGAGATGACATTTCCACTGAAGCTTTCTTT.

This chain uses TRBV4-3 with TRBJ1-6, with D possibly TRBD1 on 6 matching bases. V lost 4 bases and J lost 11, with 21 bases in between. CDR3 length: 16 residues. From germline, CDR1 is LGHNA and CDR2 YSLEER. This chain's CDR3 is CASSLTLTGAWAPLHF. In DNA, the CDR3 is TGCGCCAGCAGCCTCACCCTGACGGGGGCTTGGGCACCCCTCCACTTT.

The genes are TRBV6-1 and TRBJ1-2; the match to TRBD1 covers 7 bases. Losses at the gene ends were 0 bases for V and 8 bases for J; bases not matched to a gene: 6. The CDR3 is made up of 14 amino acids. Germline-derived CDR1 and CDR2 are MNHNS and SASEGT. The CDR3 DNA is TGTGCCAGCAGTGAAGCGGACAGGTTTTACGGCTACACCTTC. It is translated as CASSEADRFYGYTF.

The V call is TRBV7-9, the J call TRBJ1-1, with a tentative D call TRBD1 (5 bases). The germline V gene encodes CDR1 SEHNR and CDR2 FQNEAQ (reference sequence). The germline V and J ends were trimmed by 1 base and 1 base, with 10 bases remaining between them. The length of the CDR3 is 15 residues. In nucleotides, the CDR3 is TGTGCCAGCAGCTTAGAGCAGGGCGAGAACACTGAAGCTTTCTTT. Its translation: CASSLEQGENTEAFF.

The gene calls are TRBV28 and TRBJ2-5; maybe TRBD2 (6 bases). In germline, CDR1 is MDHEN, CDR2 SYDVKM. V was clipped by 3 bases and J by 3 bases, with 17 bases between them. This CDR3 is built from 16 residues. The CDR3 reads CASSFAGRLPKETQYF. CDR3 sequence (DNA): TGTGCCAGCAGTTTTGCGGGACGCCTGCCCAAAGAGACCCAGTACTTC.

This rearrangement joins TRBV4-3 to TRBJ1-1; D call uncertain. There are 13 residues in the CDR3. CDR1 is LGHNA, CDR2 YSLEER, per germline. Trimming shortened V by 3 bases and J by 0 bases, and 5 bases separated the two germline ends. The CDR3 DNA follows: TGCGCCAGCAGCCAGGCAGTGAACACTGAAGCTTTCTTT. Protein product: CASSQAVNTEAFF.

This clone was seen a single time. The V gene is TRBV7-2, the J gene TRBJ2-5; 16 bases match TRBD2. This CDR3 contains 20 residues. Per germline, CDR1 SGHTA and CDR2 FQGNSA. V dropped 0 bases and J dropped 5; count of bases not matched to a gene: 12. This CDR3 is CASSLAPRGLAGGPGETQYF. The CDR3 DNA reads TGTGCCAGCAGCTTAGCCCCTAGGGGACTAGCGGGAGGGCCCGGCGAGACCCAGTACTTC.

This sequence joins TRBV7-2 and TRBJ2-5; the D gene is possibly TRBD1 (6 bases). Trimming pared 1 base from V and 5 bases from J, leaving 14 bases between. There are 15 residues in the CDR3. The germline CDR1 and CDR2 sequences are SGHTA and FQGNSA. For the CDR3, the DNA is TGTGCCAGCAGCTTAGGGTTGACAGGTGGTGAGACCCAGTACTTC. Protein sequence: CASSLGLTGGETQYF.

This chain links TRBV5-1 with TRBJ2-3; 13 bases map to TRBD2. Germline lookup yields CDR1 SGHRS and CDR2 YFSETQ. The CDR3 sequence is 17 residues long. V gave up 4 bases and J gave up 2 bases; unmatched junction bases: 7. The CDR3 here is CASSTGLAGAITDTQYF. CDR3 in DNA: TGCGCCAGCAGCACCGGACTAGCGGGGGCAATCACAGATACGCAGTATTTT.

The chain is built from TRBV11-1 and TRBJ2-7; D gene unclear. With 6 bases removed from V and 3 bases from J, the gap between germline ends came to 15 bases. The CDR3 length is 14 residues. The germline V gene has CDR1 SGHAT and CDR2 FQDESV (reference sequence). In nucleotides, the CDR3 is TGTGCCAGCAGTGTAGCCGATCGGATCTACGAGCAGTACTTC. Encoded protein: CASSVADRIYEQYF.

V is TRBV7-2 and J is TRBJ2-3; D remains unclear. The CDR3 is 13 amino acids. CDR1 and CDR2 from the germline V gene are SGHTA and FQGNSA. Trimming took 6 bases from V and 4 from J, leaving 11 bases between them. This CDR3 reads CASSPQAPDTQYF. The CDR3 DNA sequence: TGTGCCAGCAGTCCGCAAGCCCCAGATACGCAGTATTTT.

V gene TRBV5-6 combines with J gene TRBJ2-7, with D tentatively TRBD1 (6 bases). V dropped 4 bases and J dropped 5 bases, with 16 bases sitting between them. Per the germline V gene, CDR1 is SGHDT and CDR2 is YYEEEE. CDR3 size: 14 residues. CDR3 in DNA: TGTGCCAGCAGCACAATGATACAGGGCCACGAGCAGTACTTC. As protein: CASSTMIQGHEQYF.